What follows are 17 T cell receptor beta chains derived from one specimen sequenced in a study of cytomegalovirus exposure and HLA in healthy donors. A multiplex PCR was run with 60 Vbeta primers and 13 Jbeta primers. Libraries were prepared by immunoSEQ multiplex PCR; TCRdb keeps only in-frame clonotypes and omits some of them. The table has approximately 200,000 clones, roughly 85% seen once. The sequenced sample consisted of PBMCs. These TCRs come from a woman between 50 and 59 years old in good health and CMV-seronegative.

This chain links TRBV7-2 with TRBJ2-7; 7 bases align to TRBD2. CDR1 SGHTA and CDR2 FQGNSA come from the germline V gene. The V segment lost 3 bases and the J segment 1 base; nucleotides outside the gene matches: 12. CDR3 length: 17 residues. This CDR3 is CASSFVGVGGPSYEQYF. CDR3 DNA sequence: TGTGCCAGCAGCTTCGTTGGTGTGGGAGGGCCGTCCTACGAGCAGTACTTC. Full variable domain (outside the CDR3, taken from reference TRBV7-2 and TRBJ2-7): GAGVSQSPSNKVTEKGKDVELRCDPISGHTALYWYRQSLGQGLEFLIYFQGNSAPDKSGLPSDRFSAERTGGSVSTLTIQRTQQEDSAVYLCASSFVGVGGPSYEQYFGPGTRLTVT.

This chain uses TRBV25-1 with TRBJ1-1; D not resolved. The CDR3 is 14 residues long. From germline, CDR1 is MGHDK and CDR2 SYGVNS. Trimming left V 4 bases short and J 5 bases short, with 14 bases between. CDR3 sequence (DNA): TGTGCCAGCAGTGTGTTACCCTCGGGGACTGAAGCTTTCTTT. The encoded protein is CASSVLPSGTEAFF.

The J gene is TRBJ2-5, the V gene TRBV19, with 8 bases that match TRBD1. CDR1 is LNHDA, CDR2 SQIVND, per germline (reference sequence). The CDR3 runs to 15 residues. V shed 3 bases, J shed 5 bases, and the junction held 8 bases outside the gene matches. The CDR3 loop reads CASSIGQGAFETQYF. The CDR3 nucleotides read TGTGCCAGTAGTATCGGCCAGGGGGCATTTGAGACCCAGTACTTC.

This clone was recorded once. The V and J genes are TRBV2 and TRBJ2-3, with a tentative D call TRBD2 (5 bases). The V and J ends lost 7 bases and 3 bases respectively, with 14 bases between them. This CDR3 is 14 amino acids long. Germline V gives CDR1 SNHLY, CDR2 FYNNEI. CDR3 nucleotide sequence: TGTGCCAGCATCCCAAGGCGGGTGACAGATACGCAGTATTTT. Translated, it gives CASIPRRVTDTQYF.

The chain carries TRBV18 and TRBJ1-4; TRBD1 matches 8 bases. Germline CDR1 reads KGHSH; CDR2 reads LQKENI. The CDR3 runs 14 residues. V shed 5 bases, J shed 7 bases, and the junction held 6 bases outside the gene matches. CDR3 bases: TGTGCCAGCTCATGGACAGGGCCGGGTGAAAAACTGTTTTTT. Translated, it gives CASSWTGPGEKLFF.

The rearrangement uses TRBV11-1 and TRBJ1-1; 7 bases are a match to TRBD1. The CDR3 consists of 13 residues. In germline, CDR1 is SGHAT, CDR2 FQDESV (reference sequence). The trim removed 5 bases at V and 5 bases at J, leaving 5 bases unmatched. The CDR3: CASSRQGGTEAFF. CDR3 DNA sequence: TGTGCCAGCAGCCGACAGGGTGGTACTGAAGCTTTCTTT.

J is TRBJ1-2 and V is TRBV5-4; possible D gene TRBD1, 5 bases. CDR3 length: 14 amino acids. The V end lost 2 bases, the J end lost 2 bases, and 10 bases lay between the germline ends. Per the germline V gene, CDR1 is SGHNT and CDR2 is YYREEE (reference sequence). Here the CDR3 reads CASSFGGANYGYTF. The CDR3 DNA follows: TGTGCCAGCAGCTTTGGAGGGGCCAACTATGGCTACACCTTC.

The J gene is TRBJ2-3, the V gene TRBV4-1; the match to TRBD1 covers 8 bases. CDR1 and CDR2 from the germline V gene are MGHRA and YSYEKL. After removal of 1 base from V and 4 bases from J, the junction contained 7 bases not matched to a gene. The CDR3 extends over 16 amino acids. DNA of the CDR3: TGCGCCAGCAGCCAAGCCGGACAGGGATATTCAGATACGCAGTATTTT. This translates into CASSQAGQGYSDTQYF.

The chain has TRBV28 and TRBJ1-5; D remains unclear. Germline assignment: CDR1 MDHEN and CDR2 SYDVKM. Deletions cut 5 bases from V and 3 bases from J, with 8 bases between. The CDR3 runs 13 residues. CDR3 residues: CASSPLSNQPQHF. The CDR3 bases are TGTGCCAGCAGTCCCCTCTCCAATCAGCCCCAGCATTTT.

The CDR3 region has the DNA TGTGCCAGCAGCCCCGGGGGGGCTGTCAATCAGCCCCAGCATTTT. Translation: CASSPGGAVNQPQHF. V usage is TRBV6-1 and J usage is TRBJ1-5, with D maybe TRBD1 (6 bases). Germline lookup yields CDR1 MNHNS and CDR2 SASEGT. The V end was cut by 6 bases, the J end by 3 bases, with 15 bases between. CDR3 size: 15 residues.

The chain recombines TRBV4-2 with TRBJ2-1, with 9 bases fitting TRBD2. The CDR3 is 16 amino acids. V shed 4 bases, J shed 4 bases, and the junction held 8 bases outside the gene matches. Looked up from germline, CDR1 is LGHNA and CDR2 is YNFKEQ. In DNA form, the CDR3 reads TGTGCCAGCAGCCCTGTCGCGGGAGGGAGATACAATGAGCAGTTCTTC. Its translation is CASSPVAGGRYNEQFF.

This chain uses TRBV6-5 with TRBJ2-7; the D is unclear. V lost 6 bases and J lost 2, with 11 bases in between. CDR1 and CDR2 from the germline V gene are MNHEY and SVGAGI. The CDR3 is made up of 13 amino acids. DNA of the CDR3: TGTGCCAGCAGCCTAATGGTCGCCTACGAGCAGTACTTC. Translated, it gives CASSLMVAYEQYF.

This chain joins TRBV27 and TRBJ2-7; 8 nucleotides match TRBD1. After removal of 5 bases from V and 5 bases from J, the junction contained 5 bases not matched to a gene. The CDR3 is 13 amino acids. Germline-derived CDR1 and CDR2 are MNHEY and SMNVEV (reference sequence). The CDR3 DNA sequence: TGTGCCAGCAGTCCGGACAGGGCGGACGAGCAGTACTTC. This gives the protein CASSPDRADEQYF.

The rearrangement links TRBV4-2 to TRBJ2-2, with a possible D match to TRBD1 (5 bases). The CDR3 is 16 amino acids. V lost 2 bases, J lost 5 bases, and 15 bases lay in between. Germline lookup yields CDR1 LGHNA and CDR2 YNFKEQ. DNA for the CDR3: TGTGCCAGCAGCCAATCCCAGCAGGGTGGAACCGGGGAGCTGTTTTTT. The encoded protein is CASSQSQQGGTGELFF.

This rearrangement joins TRBV7-9 to TRBJ2-3, with D unclear. The germline V and J ends were trimmed by 5 bases and 1 base, with 10 bases remaining between them. CDR3 size: 14 residues. Germline CDR1 SEHNR, CDR2 FQNEAQ (reference sequence). CDR3 sequence (DNA): TGTGCCAGCAGCGTTCGTTCGGGCACAGATACGCAGTATTTT. This sequence encodes CASSVRSGTDTQYF.

V and J are TRBV7-2 and TRBJ1-6; weak D call: TRBD1 (5 bases). The V and J ends lost 1 base and 7 bases respectively, with 17 bases between them. Germline loops: CDR1 SGHTA, CDR2 FQGNSA. The CDR3 consists of 17 residues. CDR3 nucleotide sequence: TGTGCCAGCAGCTTAGTGTTGGGGGGACGGAAAAATTCACCCCTCCACTTT. This translates into CASSLVLGGRKNSPLHF.

The gene calls are TRBV28 and TRBJ1-5; 10 bases are a match to TRBD1. The CDR3 spans 15 residues. V shed 3 bases and J 7 bases; nucleotides not matched to a gene: 6. Germline V lookup: CDR1 MDHEN, CDR2 SYDVKM. CDR3 DNA: TGTGCCAGCAGTTTGGACAGGGGGAGGATACAGCCCCAGCATTTT. Encoded protein: CASSLDRGRIQPQHF. Combining the CDR3 with reference TRBV28 and TRBJ1-5 gives the whole variable domain DVKVTQSSRYLVKRTGEKVFLECVQDMDHENMFWYRQDPGLGLRLIYFSYDVKMKEKGDIPEGYSVSREKKERFSLILESASTNQTSMYLCASSLDRGRIQPQHFGDGTRLSIL.